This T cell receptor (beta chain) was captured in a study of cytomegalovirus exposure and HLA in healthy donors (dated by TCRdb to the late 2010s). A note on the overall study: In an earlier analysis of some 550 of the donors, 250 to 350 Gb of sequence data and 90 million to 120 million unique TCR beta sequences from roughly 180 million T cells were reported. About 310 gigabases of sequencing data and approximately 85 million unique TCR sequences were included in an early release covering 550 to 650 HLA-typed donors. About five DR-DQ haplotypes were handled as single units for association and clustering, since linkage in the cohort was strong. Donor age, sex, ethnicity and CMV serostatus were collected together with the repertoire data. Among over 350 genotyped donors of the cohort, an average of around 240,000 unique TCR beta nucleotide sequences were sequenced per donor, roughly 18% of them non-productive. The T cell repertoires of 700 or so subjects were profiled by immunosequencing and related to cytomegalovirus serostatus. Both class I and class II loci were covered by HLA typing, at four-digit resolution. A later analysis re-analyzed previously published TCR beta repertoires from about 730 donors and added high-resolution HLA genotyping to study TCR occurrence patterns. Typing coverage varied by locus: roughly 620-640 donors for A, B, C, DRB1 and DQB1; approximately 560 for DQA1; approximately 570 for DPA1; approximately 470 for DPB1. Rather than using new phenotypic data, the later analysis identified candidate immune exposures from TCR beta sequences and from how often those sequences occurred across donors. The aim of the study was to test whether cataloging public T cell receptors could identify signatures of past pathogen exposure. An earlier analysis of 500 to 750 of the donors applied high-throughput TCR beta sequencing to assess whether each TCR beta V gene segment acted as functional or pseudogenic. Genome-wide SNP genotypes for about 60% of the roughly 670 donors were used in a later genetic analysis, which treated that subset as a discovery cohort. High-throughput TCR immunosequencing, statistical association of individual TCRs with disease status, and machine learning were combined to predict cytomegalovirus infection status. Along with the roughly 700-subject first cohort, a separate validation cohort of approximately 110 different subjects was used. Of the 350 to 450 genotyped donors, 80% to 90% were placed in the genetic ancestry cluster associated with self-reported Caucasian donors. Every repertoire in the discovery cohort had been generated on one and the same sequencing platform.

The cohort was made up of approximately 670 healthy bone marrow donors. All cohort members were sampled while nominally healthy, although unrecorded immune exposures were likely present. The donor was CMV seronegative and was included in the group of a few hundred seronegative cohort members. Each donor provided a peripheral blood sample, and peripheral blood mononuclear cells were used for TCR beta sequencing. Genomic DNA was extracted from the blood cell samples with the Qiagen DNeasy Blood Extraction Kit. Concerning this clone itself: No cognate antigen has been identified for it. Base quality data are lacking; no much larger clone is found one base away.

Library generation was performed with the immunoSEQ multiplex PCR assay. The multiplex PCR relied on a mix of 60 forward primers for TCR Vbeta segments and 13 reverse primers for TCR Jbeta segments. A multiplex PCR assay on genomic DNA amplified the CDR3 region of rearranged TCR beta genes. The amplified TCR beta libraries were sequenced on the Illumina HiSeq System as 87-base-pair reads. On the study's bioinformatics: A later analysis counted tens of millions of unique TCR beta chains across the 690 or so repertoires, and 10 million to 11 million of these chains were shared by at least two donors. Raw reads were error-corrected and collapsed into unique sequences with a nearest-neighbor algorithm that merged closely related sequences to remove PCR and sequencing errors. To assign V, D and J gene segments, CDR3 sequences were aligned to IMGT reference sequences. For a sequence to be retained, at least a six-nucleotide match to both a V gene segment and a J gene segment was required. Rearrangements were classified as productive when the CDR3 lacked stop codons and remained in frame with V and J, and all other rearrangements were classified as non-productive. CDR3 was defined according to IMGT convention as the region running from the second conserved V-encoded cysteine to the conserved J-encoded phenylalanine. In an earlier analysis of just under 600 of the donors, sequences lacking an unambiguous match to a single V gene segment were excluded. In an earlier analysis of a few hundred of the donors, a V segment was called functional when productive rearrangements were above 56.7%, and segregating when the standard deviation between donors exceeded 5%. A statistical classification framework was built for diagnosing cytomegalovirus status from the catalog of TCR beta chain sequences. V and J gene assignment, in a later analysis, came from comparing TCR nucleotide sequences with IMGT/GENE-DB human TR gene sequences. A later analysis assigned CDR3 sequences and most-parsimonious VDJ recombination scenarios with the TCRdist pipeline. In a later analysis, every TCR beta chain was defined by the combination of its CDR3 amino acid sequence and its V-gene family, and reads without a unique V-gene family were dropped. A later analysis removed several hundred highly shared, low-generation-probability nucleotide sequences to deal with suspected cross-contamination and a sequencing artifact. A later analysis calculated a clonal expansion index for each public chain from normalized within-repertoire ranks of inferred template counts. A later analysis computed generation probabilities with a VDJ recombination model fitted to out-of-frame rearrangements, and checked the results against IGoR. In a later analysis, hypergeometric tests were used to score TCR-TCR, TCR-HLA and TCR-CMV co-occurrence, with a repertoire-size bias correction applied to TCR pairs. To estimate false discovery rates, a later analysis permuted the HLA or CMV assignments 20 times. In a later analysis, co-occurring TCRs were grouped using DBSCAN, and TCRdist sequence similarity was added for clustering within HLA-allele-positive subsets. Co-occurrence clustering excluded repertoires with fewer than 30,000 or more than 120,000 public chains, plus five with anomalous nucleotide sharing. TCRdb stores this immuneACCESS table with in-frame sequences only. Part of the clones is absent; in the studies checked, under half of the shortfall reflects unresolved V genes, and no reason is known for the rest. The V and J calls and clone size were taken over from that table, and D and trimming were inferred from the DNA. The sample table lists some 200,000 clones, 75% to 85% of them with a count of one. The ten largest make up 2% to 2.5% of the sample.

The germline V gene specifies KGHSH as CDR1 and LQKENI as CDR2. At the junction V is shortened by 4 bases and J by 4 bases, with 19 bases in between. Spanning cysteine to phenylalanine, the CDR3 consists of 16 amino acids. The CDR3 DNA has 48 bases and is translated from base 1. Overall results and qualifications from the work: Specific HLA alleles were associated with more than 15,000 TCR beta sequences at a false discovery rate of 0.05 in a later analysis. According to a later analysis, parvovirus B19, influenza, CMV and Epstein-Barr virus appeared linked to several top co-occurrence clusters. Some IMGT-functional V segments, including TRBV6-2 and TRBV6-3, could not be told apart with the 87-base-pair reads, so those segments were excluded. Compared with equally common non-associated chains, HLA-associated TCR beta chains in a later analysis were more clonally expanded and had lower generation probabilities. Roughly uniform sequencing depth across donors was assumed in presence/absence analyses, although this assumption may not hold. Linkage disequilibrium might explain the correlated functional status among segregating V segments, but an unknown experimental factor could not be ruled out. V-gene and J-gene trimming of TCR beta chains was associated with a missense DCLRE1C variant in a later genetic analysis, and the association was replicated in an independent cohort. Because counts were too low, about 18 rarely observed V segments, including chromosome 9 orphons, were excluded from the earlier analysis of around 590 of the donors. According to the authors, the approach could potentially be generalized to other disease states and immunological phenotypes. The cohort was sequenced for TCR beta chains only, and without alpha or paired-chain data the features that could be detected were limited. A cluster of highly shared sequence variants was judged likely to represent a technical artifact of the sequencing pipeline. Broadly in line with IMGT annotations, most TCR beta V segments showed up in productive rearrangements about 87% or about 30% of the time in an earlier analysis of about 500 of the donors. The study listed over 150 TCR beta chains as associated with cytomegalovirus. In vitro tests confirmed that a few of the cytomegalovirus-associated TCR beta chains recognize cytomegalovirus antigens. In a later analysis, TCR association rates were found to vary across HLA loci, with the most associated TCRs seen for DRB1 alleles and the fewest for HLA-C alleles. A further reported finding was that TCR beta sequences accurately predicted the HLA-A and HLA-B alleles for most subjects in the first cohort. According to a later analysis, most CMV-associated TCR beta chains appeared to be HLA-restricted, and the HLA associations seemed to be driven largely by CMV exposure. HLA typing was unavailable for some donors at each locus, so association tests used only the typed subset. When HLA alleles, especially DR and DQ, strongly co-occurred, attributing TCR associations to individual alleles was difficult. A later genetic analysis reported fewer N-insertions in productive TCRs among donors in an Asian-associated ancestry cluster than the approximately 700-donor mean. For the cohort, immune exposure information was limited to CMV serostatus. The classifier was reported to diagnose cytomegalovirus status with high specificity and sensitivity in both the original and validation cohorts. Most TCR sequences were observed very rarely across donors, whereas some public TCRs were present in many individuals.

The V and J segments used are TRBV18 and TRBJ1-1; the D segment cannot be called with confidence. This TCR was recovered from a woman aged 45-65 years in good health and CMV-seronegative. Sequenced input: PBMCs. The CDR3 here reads CASSREEGRVGTEAFF. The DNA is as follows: TGTGCCAGCTCACGCGAAGAGGGCCGGGTGGGCACTGAAGCTTTCTTT.